This TCR beta chain was captured by sequencing in a study of blood T cell repertoires in COVID-19. Study background: The cDNA or gDNA used as material had been derived from T cells, B-cell-depleted T cells, or PBMCs.

Per the study methods: Researchers report that nucleated cell counts were estimated from reference gene primer amplification. The table came from immunoSEQ multiplex PCR; TCRdb's copy has only in-frame clones and leaves some out. V, J and clone size are taken as reported in that table, and D and trimming were inferred from the DNA itself. The sample has around 30,000 clones; around 80% are singletons. This clone was observed once. Germline V gene sequence: CDR1 SGHVS, CDR2 FQNEAQ. This CDR3 comprises 15 residues. V trimming: 5 bases; J trimming: 4 bases; junction bases outside the gene matches: 5. This TCR was recovered from a woman of 80 years or more with acute or convalescent COVID-19. Source material: peripheral blood. The genes are TRBV7-8 and TRBJ1-5, with TRBD1 matching 10 bases. CDR3 nucleotide sequence: TGTGCCAGCAGCGTGGGACAGGGGAGAAATCAGCCCCAGCATTTT. Translation gives CASSVGQGRNQPQHF.